This is a list of T cell receptor beta chains from one sample in a study of shared clonotypes between healthy human individuals. The assay was immunoSEQ multiplex PCR, and TCRdb's table has in-frame clones only and misses some. The sample shows over 1.5 million clones, roughly 98% of them seen only once. Sequencing used naive CD4+ T cells sorted from blood. The receptors were sampled from a man aged 25-40 years in good health. Both conserved end residues are part of each CDR3. The D gene is left open where the match is weak.

V gene: TRBV7-8
CDR3 length: 13
D gene: .
J gene: TRBJ2-7
CDR3 DNA: TGTGCCAGCAGCTCCCCCCGCGCCGGCGAGCAGTACTTC
CDR3 protein: CASSSPRAGEQYF

V gene: TRBV6-5
CDR3 length: 13
D gene: .
J gene: TRBJ1-3
CDR3 DNA: TGTGCCAGCAGAACCCAAGGTGGAAACACCATATATTTT
CDR3 protein: CASRTQGGNTIYF

V gene: TRBV18
CDR3 length: 13
D gene: .
J gene: TRBJ1-6
CDR3 DNA: TGTGCCAGCTCACCCTCGGGTGATTCACCCCTCCACTTT
CDR3 protein: CASSPSGDSPLHF

V gene: TRBV4-1
CDR3 length: 15
D gene: .
J gene: TRBJ1-5
CDR3 DNA: TGCGCCAGCAGCCCCCAGCAGGGGAGCAATCAGCCCCAGCATTTT
CDR3 protein: CASSPQQGSNQPQHF

V gene: TRBV29-1
CDR3 length: 11
D gene: .
J gene: TRBJ1-1
CDR3 DNA: TGCAGCGTTGAAGCCGTCACTGAAGCTTTCTTT
CDR3 protein: CSVEAVTEAFF

V gene: TRBV29-1
CDR3 length: 16
D gene: TRBD2
J gene: TRBJ2-3
CDR3 DNA: TGCAGCGTTACAGGAGGGCTAGCGGGAGCCACAGATACGCAGTATTTT
CDR3 protein: CSVTGGLAGATDTQYF

V gene: TRBV30
CDR3 length: 13
D gene: .
J gene: TRBJ1-2
CDR3 DNA: TGTGCCGGAATGGAGATTTGGCAGGATGGCTACACCTTC
CDR3 protein: CAGMEIWQDGYTF

V gene: TRBV19
CDR3 length: 14
D gene: .
J gene: TRBJ2-4
CDR3 DNA: TGTGCCAGTAGTAGGCGGGCCTCCAAAAACATTCAGTACTTC
CDR3 protein: CASSRRASKNIQYF

V gene: TRBV6-5
CDR3 length: 13
D gene: TRBD2
J gene: TRBJ2-7
CDR3 DNA: TGTGCCAGCAGAAATAGCGGGAGCTACGAGCAGTACTTC
CDR3 protein: CASRNSGSYEQYF

V gene: TRBV6-5
CDR3 length: 15
D gene: TRBD2
J gene: TRBJ2-7
CDR3 DNA: TGTGCCAGCAGTTACTTGACTAGCGGGAGTTACGAGCAGTACTTC
CDR3 protein: CASSYLTSGSYEQYF

V gene: TRBV28
CDR3 length: 15
D gene: .
J gene: TRBJ2-3
CDR3 DNA: TGTGCCAGCAGTCCACAGGATTTTTCAGCAGATACGCAGTATTTT
CDR3 protein: CASSPQDFSADTQYF

V gene: TRBV19
CDR3 length: 14
D gene: .
J gene: TRBJ2-3
CDR3 DNA: TGTGCCAGTAGTCGCGGAGCGGTCCTAGATACGCAGTATTTT
CDR3 protein: CASSRGAVLDTQYF

V gene: TRBV6-5
CDR3 length: 15
D gene: TRBD2
J gene: TRBJ2-2
CDR3 DNA: TGTGCCAGCATCTTAGCAGCGGGAGTAACCGGGGAGCTGTTTTTT
CDR3 protein: CASILAAGVTGELFF

V gene: TRBV4-2
CDR3 length: 17
D gene: TRBD2
J gene: TRBJ2-3
CDR3 DNA: TGTGCCAGCAGCCAAGGGGGGACTAGCGGGCTCACAGATACGCAGTATTTT
CDR3 protein: CASSQGGTSGLTDTQYF

V gene: TRBV19
CDR3 length: 14
D gene: .
J gene: TRBJ1-2
CDR3 DNA: TGTGCCAGCCTCGGGCAGCGAACTGGCTATGGCTACACCTTC
CDR3 protein: CASLGQRTGYGYTF

V gene: TRBV5-4
CDR3 length: 15
D gene: .
J gene: TRBJ1-2
CDR3 DNA: TGTGCCAGCACCCGGGTGGGGTCGGGAGTAGGTGGCTACACCTTC
CDR3 protein: CASTRVGSGVGGYTF

V gene: TRBV7-9
CDR3 length: 15
D gene: .
J gene: TRBJ2-3
CDR3 DNA: TGTGCCAGCAGCCTTCCCAGGGTATCCACAGATACGCAGTATTTT
CDR3 protein: CASSLPRVSTDTQYF

V gene: TRBV4-3
CDR3 length: 15
D gene: .
J gene: TRBJ2-1
CDR3 DNA: TGCGCCAGCAGCCAAGAAGGTTTGGGGGTCAATGAGCAGTTCTTC
CDR3 protein: CASSQEGLGVNEQFF

V gene: TRBV10-2
CDR3 length: 15
D gene: .
J gene: TRBJ1-5
CDR3 DNA: TGCGCCAGCAGTGAGTCGGGCGGGGCCAATCAGCCCCAGCATTTT
CDR3 protein: CASSESGGANQPQHF

V gene: TRBV2
CDR3 length: 16
D gene: TRBD1
J gene: TRBJ1-3
CDR3 DNA: TGTGCCAGCAGTTTAAGCCACAGGGGAACTGGAAACACCATATATTTT
CDR3 protein: CASSLSHRGTGNTIYF

V gene: TRBV5-1
CDR3 length: 16
D gene: TRBD1
J gene: TRBJ2-3
CDR3 DNA: TGCGCCAGCAGCTTGGGACAGGGTTCGGCCACAGATACGCAGTATTTT
CDR3 protein: CASSLGQGSATDTQYF

V gene: TRBV29-1
CDR3 length: 10
D gene: .
J gene: TRBJ1-2
CDR3 DNA: TGCAGCGTTGATTCCTATGGCTACACCTTC
CDR3 protein: CSVDSYGYTF

V gene: TRBV7-9
CDR3 length: 13
D gene: TRBD2
J gene: TRBJ2-5
CDR3 DNA: TGTGCCAGCAGCCGACTAGCTCAAGAGACCCAGTACTTC
CDR3 protein: CASSRLAQETQYF

V gene: TRBV29-1
CDR3 length: 10
D gene: .
J gene: TRBJ1-1
CDR3 DNA: TGCAGCGTTAACCAGGGGGAAGCTTTCTTT
CDR3 protein: CSVNQGEAFF

V gene: TRBV18
CDR3 length: 17
D gene: .
J gene: TRBJ2-5
CDR3 DNA: TGTGCCAGCTCACCGCAAGTACTAGCTGCAGCTTTGGAGACCCAGTACTTC
CDR3 protein: CASSPQVLAAALETQYF

V gene: TRBV6-5
CDR3 length: 15
D gene: .
J gene: TRBJ2-7
CDR3 DNA: TGTGCCAGCAGTGCATTGATCAGGGACATCAACGAGCAGTACTTC
CDR3 protein: CASSALIRDINEQYF

V gene: TRBV5-1
CDR3 length: 14
D gene: .
J gene: TRBJ2-5
CDR3 DNA: TGCGCCAGCAGCTTGTTTGCGATAGAAGAGACCCAGTACTTC
CDR3 protein: CASSLFAIEETQYF

V gene: TRBV18
CDR3 length: 15
D gene: .
J gene: TRBJ1-5
CDR3 DNA: TGTGCCAGCTCGTCTCGTGGACAGCTAGATCAGCCCCAGCATTTT
CDR3 protein: CASSSRGQLDQPQHF

V gene: TRBV5-4
CDR3 length: 14
D gene: TRBD1
J gene: TRBJ2-7
CDR3 DNA: TGTGCCAGCAGCCTCGGACAGGCGACCTACGAGCAGTACTTC
CDR3 protein: CASSLGQATYEQYF

V gene: TRBV5-1
CDR3 length: 14
D gene: .
J gene: TRBJ2-2
CDR3 DNA: TGCGCCAGCAGGGAGGGGGCTGTTTCCGGGGAGCTGTTTTTT
CDR3 protein: CASREGAVSGELFF

V gene: TRBV5-1
CDR3 length: 16
D gene: .
J gene: TRBJ1-3
CDR3 DNA: TGCGCCAGCAGCACTGACAGGCTGTTTTCTGGAAACACCATATATTTT
CDR3 protein: CASSTDRLFSGNTIYF

V gene: TRBV27
CDR3 length: 15
D gene: TRBD2
J gene: TRBJ2-3
CDR3 DNA: TGTGCCAGGATGGTAGCGGGAGGGCGGACAGATACGCAGTATTTT
CDR3 protein: CARMVAGGRTDTQYF

V gene: TRBV5-1
CDR3 length: 14
D gene: TRBD2
J gene: TRBJ2-3
CDR3 DNA: TGCGCCAGCAGCTTACCGGGAGGGATAGATACGCAGTATTTT
CDR3 protein: CASSLPGGIDTQYF

V gene: TRBV7-9
CDR3 length: 14
D gene: .
J gene: TRBJ2-5
CDR3 DNA: TGTGCCAGCAGCTCACGAGATCCCCAAGAGACCCAGTACTTC
CDR3 protein: CASSSRDPQETQYF

V gene: TRBV28
CDR3 length: 15
D gene: TRBD1
J gene: TRBJ1-6
CDR3 DNA: TGTGCCAGCAGTTTTAGACAGGGTTATAGTTCACCCCTCCACTTT
CDR3 protein: CASSFRQGYSSPLHF

V gene: TRBV5-1
CDR3 length: 16
D gene: TRBD1
J gene: TRBJ1-1
CDR3 DNA: TGCGCCAGCAGCTTGGCTCTCCGGACAGGGTTCACTGAAGCTTTCTTT
CDR3 protein: CASSLALRTGFTEAFF

V gene: TRBV27
CDR3 length: 15
D gene: .
J gene: TRBJ2-7
CDR3 DNA: TGTGCCAGCAGTTTCCAGACTAGGGGAGTTTACGAGCAGTACTTC
CDR3 protein: CASSFQTRGVYEQYF